The 23 T cell receptor beta chains presented below share a single source sample, sequenced in a study of regulatory T cells in long-lasting Graves disease (dated by TCRdb to 2020 to 2023). Library prep was done by multiplex PCR. Data came from an Illumina HiSeq 4000. iRepertoire HTBI primers and Arm-PCR amplification of CDR3 regions were used to construct TCR beta libraries. TCRdb reworked the public reads: Q25 trimming with fastp, MiXCR clone assembly, productive beta chains retained. Merged by CDR3 protein, the rows form single entries marked with the most common genes and DNA. In this sample the table shows a few hundred thousand distinct CDR3 sequences, around 20% of which occur a single time. Roughly 28% of the sample is taken by the ten largest. The meaning of the sample's time point label: persistent/refractory GD, antithyroid drugs over 5 years with positive TRAb. RNA was extracted from PBMCs in TRIzol for both TCR sequencing and RNA sequencing.

The source material was peripheral blood mononuclear cells (PBMCs), sampled when the disease was refractory, from a patient treated with antithyroid drugs. The receptors come from a female donor with Graves disease.

This clonotype came up a few times. The chain employs TRBV25-1 and TRBJ1-1, with 9 nucleotides matching TRBD1. CDR1 is MGHDK and CDR2 is SYGVNS in the germline V gene. Trimming took 3 bases from V and 7 from J; bases not matched to a gene: 15. The CDR3 loop spans 17 amino acids. CDR3 loop: CASSDQGQGIILNEAFF. In DNA, the CDR3 is TGTGCCAGCAGTGACCAGGGACAGGGAATAATTCTGAATGAAGCTTTCTTT.

The CDR3 sequence: CASSSKSMGDYGYTF. CDR3 nucleotides: TGTGCCAGCAGCTCGAAGTCTATGGGCGACTATGGCTACACCTTC. The chain is built from TRBV7-2 and TRBJ1-2; D not resolved. Trimming took off 4 bases at V and 3 bases at J, with 15 bases between the two ends. Germline CDR1 SGHTA, CDR2 FQGNSA. This CDR3 comprises 15 residues.

The CDR3 DNA sequence: TGCGCCAGCAGCCTGGAGGCCAGCAAATCTGGCTACACCTTC. Amino acids: CASSLEASKSGYTF. The chain links TRBV5-1 to TRBJ1-2; D not resolved. Trimming took 4 bases from V and 7 from J, leaving 17 bases between them. CDR1 is SGHRS and CDR2 is YFSETQ in the germline V gene. CDR3 size: 14 residues.

This clonotype was found a few times. The chain uses TRBV12-3 or TRBV12-4 and TRBJ2-3, with D possibly TRBD2 on 6 matching bases. The CDR3 runs to 14 residues. V was cut by 4 bases and J by 6 bases, with 14 bases left in between. This CDR3 reads CASSSGDSLDTQYF. The DNA for the CDR3 is TGTGCCAGCAGTTCGGGGGACTCCCTTGATACGCAGTATTTT.

This clonotype has just a few counts. The chain employs TRBV27 and TRBJ2-7; a weak D match, TRBD2 (5 bases). Trimming took off 3 bases at V and 6 bases at J, with 18 bases between the two ends. In germline, CDR1 is MNHEY, CDR2 SMNVEV (reference sequence). This CDR3 comprises 15 residues. The CDR3 protein is CASSFLAAGTREQYF. The CDR3 nucleotides read TGTGCCAGCAGTTTTTTGGCGGCGGGTACTCGCGAGCAGTACTTC.

This clonotype has at least ten counts. This chain uses TRBV24-1 with TRBJ2-7, with D perhaps matching TRBD2 (6 bases). The CDR3 loop spans 12 amino acids. CDR1 KGHDR and CDR2 SFDVKD come from the germline V gene. The CDR3 DNA is TGTGCGACGGGACTCCAAAACTACGAGCAGTACTTC. It yields the protein CATGLQNYEQYF.

The V gene is TRBV28, the J gene TRBJ2-4; 8 positions agree with TRBD1. The trim removed 5 bases at V and 0 bases at J, leaving 12 bases unmatched. CDR3 length equals 18 residues. Germline V gene sequence: CDR1 MDHEN, CDR2 SYDVKM. The CDR3 loop is CASSRGQGRGVAKNIQYF. Here the CDR3 DNA reads TGTGCCAGCAGTCGCGGACAGGGCCGGGGTGTAGCCAAAAACATTCAGTACTTC. The whole variable domain, filled in from reference TRBV28 and TRBJ2-4, reads DVKVTQSSRYLVKRTGEKVFLECVQDMDHENMFWYRQDPGLGLRLIYFSYDVKMKEKGDIPEGYSVSREKKERFSLILESASTNQTSMYLCASSRGQGRGVAKNIQYFGAGTRLSVL.

The V gene is TRBV6-1, the J gene TRBJ2-3; 11 positions match TRBD2. The trim removed 8 bases at V and 1 base at J, leaving 5 bases unmatched. The CDR3 runs 15 residues. Germline-derived CDR1 and CDR2 are MNHNS and SASEGT. In nucleotides, the CDR3 is TGTGCCAGCGCCCCACTAGCGGGAGGCACAGATACGCAGTATTTT. It yields the protein CASAPLAGGTDTQYF.

The rearrangement uses TRBV27 and TRBJ2-1, with D possibly TRBD2 on 6 matching bases. Trimming took off 2 bases at V and 6 bases at J, with 29 bases between the two ends. This CDR3 comprises 20 residues. The V gene's germline CDR1 is MNHEY and CDR2 SMNVEV (reference sequence). The CDR3 sequence: CASSLRRGVNRLVATNEQFF. CDR3 sequence (DNA): TGTGCCAGCAGTTTACGGAGGGGAGTCAACCGACTTGTGGCCACCAATGAGCAGTTCTTC.

This rearrangement joins TRBV2 to TRBJ2-2, with TRBD2 matching 10 bases. This CDR3 comprises 14 residues. Germline assignment: CDR1 SNHLY and CDR2 FYNNEI. V lost 7 bases to trimming and J lost 7 bases; unmatched junction nucleotides: 6. Here the CDR3 reads CASTASGSYGELFF. The CDR3 DNA is TGTGCCAGCACGGCTAGCGGGAGTTACGGGGAGCTGTTTTTT. Based on the CDR3 plus reference TRBV2 and TRBJ2-2, the full variable domain is EPEVTQTPSHQVTQMGQEVILRCVPISNHLYFYWYRQILGQKVEFLVSFYNNEISEKSEIFDDQFSVERPDGSNFTLKIRSTKLEDSAMYFCASTASGSYGELFFGEGSRLTVL.

This clonotype was observed many times. This chain uses TRBV10-3 with TRBJ1-2; no clear D gene. The CDR3 is 15 residues long. V was pared by 0 bases and J by 4 bases, with 12 bases between. CDR1 is ENHRY and CDR2 is SYGVKD in the germline V gene. The CDR3 here is CAISESWDSSYGYTF. The DNA of the CDR3 is TGTGCCATCAGTGAGTCATGGGATTCCTCCTATGGCTACACCTTC.

This chain joins TRBV7-2 and TRBJ1-3, with D hard to call. Germline lookup yields CDR1 SGHTA and CDR2 FQGNSA. V gave up 1 base and J gave up 6 bases, with 7 bases separating them. The CDR3 totals 13 residues. Here the CDR3 reads CASSLERTNTIYF. The DNA for the CDR3 is TGTGCCAGCAGCTTAGAAAGGACAAACACCATATATTTT.

J is TRBJ2-4 and V is TRBV19; D tentatively fits TRBD1 or TRBD2 (5 bases each). Trimming took 3 bases from V and 7 from J, leaving 13 bases between them. The CDR3 has 14 residues. Germline V gene lookup returns CDR1 LNHDA and CDR2 SQIVND (reference sequence). CDR3 DNA sequence: TGTGCCAGTAGTATTGCGTTGAGGGGTAACATTCAGTACTTC. It is translated as CASSIALRGNIQYF.

This clonotype was seen a few times. The V and J genes are TRBV9 and TRBJ1-1; 8 bases are shared with TRBD1. The junction had 13 bases not matched to a gene; V was cut back by 3 bases and J by 9 bases. CDR1 is SGDLS and CDR2 is YYNGEE in the germline V gene. The CDR3 is 15 amino acids. The CDR3 DNA reads as TGTGCCAGCAGCGGCAGGGGGCCACAAGAAGAACAAGCTTTCTTT. Its translation is CASSGRGPQEEQAFF.

This clonotype has a count of ten or more. The chain links TRBV6-1 to TRBJ2-2, with 8 nucleotides matching TRBD1. The junction had 6 bases not matched to a gene; V was cut back by 11 bases and J by 4 bases. CDR1 MNHNS and CDR2 SASEGT come from the germline V gene. CDR3 length: 13 amino acids. The CDR3 is CAEGQGRTGELFF. CDR3 nucleotide sequence: TGTGCCGAAGGACAGGGACGCACCGGGGAGCTGTTTTTT.

This clonotype showed up just a few times. The chain links TRBV29-1 to TRBJ2-4, with D unclear. V lost 5 bases and J lost 7, with 15 bases in between. Per germline, CDR1 SQVTM and CDR2 ANQGSEA. CDR3 length: 13 amino acids. For the CDR3, the DNA is TGCAGCGTTTTTACCGCCGACGGGAACATTCAGTACTTC. Translating gives CSVFTADGNIQYF.

The genes are TRBV7-2 and TRBJ2-5; tentatively, D is TRBD1 (6 bases). Germline lookup yields CDR1 SGHTA and CDR2 FQGNSA. The CDR3 has 15 residues. V was clipped by 2 bases and J by 4 bases, with 14 bases between them. The CDR3 protein is CASSLFTAQGETQYF. The CDR3 DNA is TGTGCCAGCAGCTTATTTACGGCACAGGGAGAGACCCAGTACTTC.

At least ten counts were recorded for this clonotype. The chain employs TRBV28 and TRBJ2-7; no definite D call. This CDR3 spans 16 amino acids. The germline V gene encodes CDR1 MDHEN and CDR2 SYDVKM. V dropped 6 bases and J dropped 0 bases, with 18 bases sitting between them. For the CDR3, the DNA is TGTGCCAGCAGACGAACGCTGACGGCCTACTCCTACGAGCAGTACTTC. Its protein is CASRRTLTAYSYEQYF.

The chain links TRBV11-1 to TRBJ2-1; the match to TRBD2 covers 8 bases. This CDR3 is built from 15 residues. The germline gives CDR1 SGHAT, CDR2 FQDESV (reference sequence). The ends lost 5 bases at V and 9 bases at J; junction bases unmatched: 12. As DNA, the CDR3 is TGTGCCAGCAGCCCAACTAGCGGAGGTCACTTTGAGCAGTTCTTC. Its translation: CASSPTSGGHFEQFF.

Concerning this clonotype itself: The junction differs from germline at one of its ends, possibly a read error. This chain's CDR3 is CTWSGGETQCF. The CDR3 DNA is TGTACCTGGAGTGGGGGAGAGACCCAGTGCTTC. V usage is TRBV30 and J usage is TRBJ2-5, with D perhaps matching TRBD1 or TRBD2 (5 bases each). Germline loops: CDR1 GTSNPN, CDR2 SVGIG (reference sequence). The CDR3 runs to 11 residues.

This clonotype was recorded a few times. The V gene is TRBV20-1, the J gene TRBJ1-1; 7 bases are shared with TRBD1. Losses at the gene ends were 5 bases for V and 0 bases for J; bases not matched to a gene: 6. Germline CDR1 is DFQATT and CDR2 is SNEGSKA (reference sequence). The CDR3 has 14 residues. This CDR3 is CSARDRIMNTEAFF. Here the CDR3 DNA reads TGCAGTGCTCGGGACAGAATCATGAACACTGAAGCTTTCTTT.

The V call is TRBV6-1, the J call TRBJ2-7; 16 nucleotides match TRBD2. This CDR3 region has 16 residues. With 6 bases clipped from V and 5 bases from J, the junction kept 7 bases outside the gene matches. The germline V gene encodes CDR1 MNHNS and CDR2 SASEGT. The CDR3 DNA follows: TGTGCCAGCAGCCTGGGACTAGCGGGAGGGCTCCACGAGCAGTACTTC. Its protein is CASSLGLAGGLHEQYF.

This clonotype was detected ten times or more. The rearrangement uses TRBV2 and TRBJ1-1; 9 nucleotides line up with TRBD1. CDR3 length: 14 amino acids. V dropped 6 bases and J dropped 11; count of bases not matched to a gene: 13. In germline, CDR1 is SNHLY, CDR2 FYNNEI. Here the CDR3 DNA reads TGTGCCAGCAGCTACAGCAACAGGGGGCGAGCGGCTTTCTTT. Its protein product is CASSYSNRGRAAFF.